Below are 25 T cell receptor beta chains sequenced from a single sample in a study of blood T cell repertoires in COVID-19 (dated by TCRdb to between 2020 and 2021). The receptor library was made with the immunoSEQ multiplex PCR assay. Drawn from immuneACCESS, this table holds only the in-frame rearrangements with V and J called that TCRdb kept. Clones are partly lost; checked studies trace under half to an unresolved V gene and leave the rest unexplained. Recorded for this sample are tens of thousands of clones; less than 90% of them occurred a single time. The ten largest make up less than 9% of the sample. Sequenced input: peripheral blood. All receptors derive from a man aged 55 to 69 with acute or convalescent COVID-19.

CDR3 DNA sequence: TGTGCCAGCAGCCAAGAGCGGGTCTATGGCTACACCTTC. Translated: CASSQERVYGYTF. V gene TRBV3-1 (or the pseudogene TRBV3-2) combines with J gene TRBJ1-2; D not resolved. Trimming took off 0 bases at V and 4 bases at J, with 6 bases between the two ends. The length of the CDR3 is 13 residues. The germline CDR1 and CDR2 sequences are LGHDT and YNNKEL (reference sequence).

The CDR3 bases are TGTGCCAGCAGTGAAGGCAGGGGAGAAGCTTTCTTT. It specifies CASSEGRGEAFF. V and J are TRBV6-1 and TRBJ1-1; D possibly corresponds to TRBD1 (6 bases). Germline V gives CDR1 MNHNS, CDR2 SASEGT. V gave up 1 base and J gave up 8 bases, with 8 bases separating them. The CDR3 covers 12 residues.

The rearrangement joins TRBV11-2 to TRBJ2-5, with D uncertain. Trimming took 2 bases from V and 0 from J, leaving 7 bases between them. From germline, CDR1 is SGHAT and CDR2 FQNNGV. This CDR3 contains 14 residues. The CDR3 sequence is CASSLSVYQETQYF. The CDR3 DNA follows: TGTGCCAGCAGCTTATCCGTGTACCAAGAGACCCAGTACTTC.

The chain recombines TRBV12-3 or TRBV12-4 with TRBJ2-7; D not resolved. The CDR3 consists of 11 residues. The V end lost 1 base, the J end lost 4 bases, and 2 bases lay between the germline ends. The CDR3 spells CASSLVYEQYF. CDR3 in DNA: TGTGCCAGCAGTTTAGTATACGAGCAGTACTTC.

V gene TRBV6-6 combines with J gene TRBJ1-3; weak D call: TRBD1 (5 bases). V was cut by 5 bases and J by 8 bases, with 19 bases left in between. This CDR3 comprises 15 residues. Germline V lookup: CDR1 MNHNY, CDR2 SVGAGI (reference sequence). The CDR3 loop is CASSPGTPLRDTIYF. The CDR3 DNA sequence: TGTGCCAGCAGTCCCGGGACTCCCTTAAGGGACACCATATATTTT.

Written as DNA, the CDR3 is TGTGCCAGCAGCTATATATACGAGCAGTACTTC. Residues: CASSYIYEQYF. V and J are TRBV11-2 and TRBJ2-7; D is uncertain. CDR3 length: 11 residues. Germline CDR1 reads SGHAT; CDR2 reads FQNNGV. V dropped 4 bases and J dropped 4 bases, with 5 bases sitting between them.

The rearrangement joins TRBV2 to TRBJ1-5; TRBD1 might be the D (5 bases). Germline loops: CDR1 SNHLY, CDR2 FYNNEI. This CDR3 region has 13 residues. Trimming shortened V by 8 bases and J by 6 bases, and 14 bases separated the two germline ends. CDR3 sequence: CASSTQTGQPQHF. CDR3 nucleotide sequence: TGTGCCAGCTCAACCCAAACAGGTCAGCCCCAGCATTTT.

Regarding this clone: Distinct nucleotide sequences in the sample also encode this CDR3. For the CDR3, the DNA is TGTGCCAGCAGTCCTTCCCGCGGCCCATACGAGCAGTACTTC. Protein product: CASSPSRGPYEQYF. This chain uses TRBV27 with TRBJ2-7, with D unclear. Trimming left V 5 bases short and J 4 bases short, with 15 bases between. Germline loops: CDR1 MNHEY, CDR2 SMNVEV (reference sequence). The CDR3 loop spans 14 amino acids.

Details on this clone: This specimen includes other DNA sequences encoding the same CDR3. This chain uses TRBV5-1 with TRBJ1-1, with 7 bases fitting TRBD1. J lost 1 base, V lost 0 bases, and 3 bases had no gene match. The CDR3 spans 15 residues. Germline CDR1 SGHRS, CDR2 YFSETQ. CDR3 in DNA: TGCGCCAGCAGCTTGGCGGGGACAGCGAACACTGAAGCTTTCTTT. Amino acid sequence: CASSLAGTANTEAFF.

This clone is a singleton in its sample. J is TRBJ2-1 and V is TRBV5-1; D is unclear. V shed 0 bases and J shed 1 base, with 5 bases lying between them. Germline V gene data show CDR1 as SGHRS and CDR2 as YFSETQ. The CDR3 is 14 residues long. This CDR3 is CASSLGVSYNEQFF. As DNA, the CDR3 is TGCGCCAGCAGCTTGGGCGTATCCTACAATGAGCAGTTCTTC. Looking up the rest from reference TRBV5-1 and TRBJ2-1 gives the full variable domain: KAGVTQTPRYLIKTRGQQVTLSCSPISGHRSVSWYQQTPGQGLQFLFEYFSETQRNKGNFPGRFSGRQFSNSRSEMNVSTLELGDSALYLCASSLGVSYNEQFFGPGTRLTVL.

The chain employs TRBV29-1 and TRBJ1-1; D ambiguous. Germline V gene data show CDR1 as SQVTM and CDR2 as ANQGSEA. With 4 bases removed from V and 0 bases from J, the gap between germline ends came to 6 bases. The CDR3 runs 12 residues. The CDR3 loop reads CSVVPMNTEAFF. CDR3 DNA: TGCAGCGTTGTCCCCATGAACACTGAAGCTTTCTTT.

This clone was seen more than once but under ten times. The V and J genes are TRBV7-2 and TRBJ1-3; no definite D call. The CDR3 consists of 14 residues. Trimming removed 3 bases at V and 0 bases at J, with 6 bases between. CDR1 is SGHTA and CDR2 is FQGNSA in the germline V gene. The CDR3 DNA reads TGTGCCAGCAGCTTCGGTAGCTCTGGAAACACCATATATTTT. Its translation: CASSFGSSGNTIYF.

The chain's CDR3 is CASGLGETQYF. The DNA of the CDR3 is TGTGCCAGCGGACTAGGGGAGACCCAGTACTTC. The rearrangement joins TRBV9 to TRBJ2-5; 7 bases are shared with TRBD2. V lost 7 bases to trimming and J lost 5 bases; unmatched junction nucleotides: 2. The germline CDR1 and CDR2 sequences are SGDLS and YYNGEE. This CDR3 has 11 amino acids.

This sequence joins TRBV6-1 and TRBJ2-2; D ambiguous. CDR1 and CDR2 (germline): MNHNS, SASEGT. The V end lost 3 bases, the J end lost 4 bases, and 12 bases lay between the germline ends. The length of the CDR3 is 15 residues. The DNA of the CDR3 is TGTGCCAGCAGTGATAGTGTACTTCCCACCGGGGAGCTGTTTTTT. Translated, it gives CASSDSVLPTGELFF.

CDR3 loop: CASSFPDSYGYTF. In nucleotides, the CDR3 is TGCGCCAGCAGCTTCCCGGACAGCTATGGCTACACCTTC. The chain links TRBV5-1 to TRBJ1-2; the D gene is possibly TRBD1 (6 bases). The germline gives CDR1 SGHRS, CDR2 YFSETQ. V was clipped by 2 bases and J by 4 bases, with 9 bases between them. This CDR3 is 13 amino acids long.

The chain employs TRBV7-6 and TRBJ1-4; D perhaps matches TRBD1 (6 bases). Trimming cost V 5 bases and J 7 bases, with 20 bases left between them. Germline V lookup: CDR1 SGHVS, CDR2 FNYEAQ. The CDR3 covers 16 residues. CDR3 nucleotides: TGTGCCAGCAGCCTAAGCGGGGGGCGCTCCTTTGAAAAACTGTTTTTT. Its protein product is CASSLSGGRSFEKLFF.

V is TRBV5-1 and J is TRBJ1-2; D is possibly TRBD1 (6 bases). The CDR3 is 15 residues long. In germline, CDR1 is SGHRS, CDR2 YFSETQ. Trimming removed 0 bases at V and 6 bases at J, with 15 bases between. The chain's CDR3 is CASSLATGQSHGYTF. The CDR3 DNA follows: TGCGCCAGCAGCTTGGCCACTGGACAGTCGCATGGCTACACCTTC.

The table lists this clone with a count of one. V and J are TRBV19 and TRBJ2-2, with D tentatively TRBD2 (7 bases). CDR1 LNHDA and CDR2 SQIVND come from the germline V gene (reference sequence). Trimming left V 7 bases short and J 7 bases short, with 13 bases between. The CDR3 covers 13 residues. For the CDR3, the DNA is TGTGCCAGTATGGGGGGGCGTCACGGGGAGCTGTTTTTT. Residues: CASMGGRHGELFF.

This chain connects TRBV4-1 to TRBJ1-1; 9 bases are a match to TRBD1. Germline loops: CDR1 MGHRA, CDR2 YSYEKL. The CDR3 covers 16 residues. J was trimmed by 0 bases and V by 3 bases; bases with no gene match: 5. The CDR3 nucleotides read TGCGCCAGCAGCCACCCTGGACAGGGGATGAACACTGAAGCTTTCTTT. Amino acid sequence: CASSHPGQGMNTEAFF.

The DNA for the CDR3 is TGCGCCAGCAGCCAGGGACTAGCGGGAGCTCGCCAAGAGACCCAGTACTTC. Its protein is CASSQGLAGARQETQYF. The chain is built from TRBV5-1 and TRBJ2-5, with 14 bases matching TRBD2. CDR1 is SGHRS and CDR2 is YFSETQ in the germline V gene. Losses at the gene ends were 4 bases for V and 1 base for J; bases not matched to a gene: 6. The CDR3 extends over 17 amino acids.

The table lists this clone with a few counts. The J gene is TRBJ2-1, the V gene TRBV29-1, with D uncertain. CDR1 and CDR2 from the germline V gene are SQVTM and ANQGSEA. Trimming took 3 bases from V and 4 from J, leaving 10 bases between them. The CDR3 totals 13 residues. The CDR3 loop is CSVEWAIYNEQFF. The CDR3 bases are TGCAGCGTTGAGTGGGCTATTTACAATGAGCAGTTCTTC.

The chain has TRBV2 and TRBJ1-1; 7 nucleotides line up with TRBD1. The germline V gene has CDR1 SNHLY and CDR2 FYNNEI. V lost 6 bases, J lost 7 bases, and 8 bases stayed unmatched. The CDR3 spans 13 residues. CDR3 coding DNA: TGTGCCAGCAGCTACAGGGGTAGGAGTGAAGCTTTCTTT. This sequence encodes CASSYRGRSEAFF.

The chain is built from TRBV14 and TRBJ1-6, with TRBD1 as a possible D gene (5 bases). Germline V gene sequence: CDR1 SGHDN, CDR2 FVKESK. The length of the CDR3 is 15 residues. The V and J ends lost 2 bases and 2 bases respectively, with 7 bases between them. CDR3 amino acids: CASSQMTAYNSPLHF. CDR3 bases: TGTGCCAGCAGCCAAATGACAGCCTATAATTCACCCCTCCACTTT.

This clone was counted a few times. V and J are TRBV15 and TRBJ2-2; perhaps TRBD1 as D (6 bases). CDR1 LNHNV and CDR2 YYDKDF come from the germline V gene (reference sequence). The CDR3 consists of 15 residues. V was pared by 3 bases and J by 0 bases, with 8 bases between. The CDR3 protein is CATSSRGSNTGELFF. CDR3 in DNA: TGTGCCACCAGCAGCAGGGGATCGAACACCGGGGAGCTGTTTTTT.

The rearrangement uses TRBV7-2 and TRBJ1-1, with 9 bases fitting TRBD1. V trimming: 7 bases; J trimming: 0 bases; junction bases outside the gene matches: 3. CDR3 length: 14 residues. CDR1 and CDR2 (germline): SGHTA, FQGNSA. CDR3 sequence: CASTNRGLNTEAFF. For the CDR3, the DNA is TGTGCCAGCACAAACAGGGGGCTGAACACTGAAGCTTTCTTT.